A selection of T cell receptor beta chains follows, all from one sample in a study of T cells in Graves' hyperthyroidism and ophthalmopathy. Using its own MiXCR run on the multiplex PCR reads, TCRdb lists one record per CDR3 protein. The sample has 550,000 to 700,000 distinct CDR3 sequences, 35% to 55% seen once; the top ten hold 15% to 20%. Sequenced: peripheral blood or thyroid tissue (not recorded which). All receptors derive from an adult woman with Graves' disease, either hyperthyroidism or ophthalmopathy (not recorded which). The conserved cysteine and the conserved F or W are not part of the CDR3 here.

13,TRBV27,TRBJ1-2,ASSLAGTGDYGYT
11,TRBV14,TRBJ1-1,ASSAGPRTEAF
11,TRBV20-1,TRBJ2-5,SAPGLLQETQY
12,TRBV29-1,TRBJ2-2,SVGSGRAFGELF
16,TRBV19,TRBJ2-6,ASTPEKGWNTGANVLT
12,TRBV28,TRBJ2-7,ASSSGTTVYEQY
12,TRBV5-1,TRBJ1-3,ASSLEGTGNTIY
14,TRBV7-2,TRBJ1-6,ASSPGRGMTRSPLH
14,TRBV12-3/TRBV12-4,TRBJ2-7,ASSSLERTGPYEQY
13,TRBV10-3,TRBJ2-7,AISELGLASYEQY